A selection of T cell receptor beta chains follows, all from one sample in a study of blood T cell repertoires in COVID-19. TCRdb's table, derived via immunoSEQ multiplex PCR, lists solely in-frame clones and lacks some. Altogether around 170,000 clones are present, around 89% being singletons, with the ten largest covering under 4.5%. The source material was peripheral blood. The origin of the receptors is a woman in her thirties with acute or convalescent COVID-19. The CDR3 runs from the conserved cysteine through the conserved F or W. Fields, in order: CDR3 DNA, CDR3 protein, J gene, D gene, CDR3 length, V gene, clone size. A D gene is named only where the DNA matches it firmly. Only some rows state a clone size, as once, few, many or a class for expanded clones.

cdr3_nt: TGTGCCAGCAGCGTAGTGGTTAGGCAGTTCTTC; cdr3_aa: CASSVVVRQFF; j_call: TRBJ2-1; d_call: -; cdr3_length: 11; v_call: TRBV9; clone_size: -
cdr3_nt: TGTGCCAGCAGCTTAGGGGAGAATCAGCCCCAGCATTTT; cdr3_aa: CASSLGENQPQHF; j_call: TRBJ1-5; d_call: -; cdr3_length: 13; v_call: TRBV11-2; clone_size: few
cdr3_nt: TGCGCCAGCAGCCCTGGATCAGGGAACTATGGCTACACCTTC; cdr3_aa: CASSPGSGNYGYTF; j_call: TRBJ1-2; d_call: -; cdr3_length: 14; v_call: TRBV5-1; clone_size: -
cdr3_nt: TGTGCCAGTCGAAGAGCGAATGAGCAGTTCTTC; cdr3_aa: CASRRANEQFF; j_call: TRBJ2-1; d_call: -; cdr3_length: 11; v_call: TRBV19; clone_size: -
cdr3_nt: TGTGCCAGCAAACGGGTCGGTGAAAAACTGTTTTTT; cdr3_aa: CASKRVGEKLFF; j_call: TRBJ1-4; d_call: -; cdr3_length: 12; v_call: TRBV12-3/TRBV12-4; clone_size: -
cdr3_nt: TGTGCCAGCAGCTCTCAAGCGGGGCCGGACAATGAGCAGTTCTTC; cdr3_aa: CASSSQAGPDNEQFF; j_call: TRBJ2-1; d_call: TRBD2; cdr3_length: 15; v_call: TRBV7-2; clone_size: -
cdr3_nt: TGTGCCAGCAGTGATGACCGGCGGGGTGGGACCCAGTACTTC; cdr3_aa: CASSDDRRGGTQYF; j_call: TRBJ2-5; d_call: -; cdr3_length: 14; v_call: TRBV25-1; clone_size: -
cdr3_nt: TGTGCCAGCAGTTACGACACCTCTGGAAACACCATATATTTT; cdr3_aa: CASSYDTSGNTIYF; j_call: TRBJ1-3; d_call: -; cdr3_length: 14; v_call: TRBV6-5; clone_size: -
cdr3_nt: TGTGCCTGGAGTGGACGTGCCGGGACAGCGACCGGGGAGCTGTTTTTT; cdr3_aa: CAWSGRAGTATGELFF; j_call: TRBJ2-2; d_call: TRBD1; cdr3_length: 16; v_call: TRBV30; clone_size: -
cdr3_nt: TGTGCCAGCTCACCACTAACTAGCGGCCTAAATACGCAGTATTTT; cdr3_aa: CASSPLTSGLNTQYF; j_call: TRBJ2-3; d_call: TRBD2; cdr3_length: 15; v_call: TRBV18; clone_size: -
cdr3_nt: TGTGCCAGCAGTAAACGAACAGGGGCGGGCAATCAGCCCCAGCATTTT; cdr3_aa: CASSKRTGAGNQPQHF; j_call: TRBJ1-5; d_call: TRBD1; cdr3_length: 16; v_call: TRBV6-6; clone_size: -
cdr3_nt: TGCGCCAGCAGCTTATTATCCGCCTCCGGGACAGGGCTCTATGGCTACACCTTC; cdr3_aa: CASSLLSASGTGLYGYTF; j_call: TRBJ1-2; d_call: TRBD1; cdr3_length: 18; v_call: TRBV5-1; clone_size: -
cdr3_nt: TGTGCCAGTAGTCGACCGGGACAGGGGGTATGGCAGCCCCAGCATTTT; cdr3_aa: CASSRPGQGVWQPQHF; j_call: TRBJ1-5; d_call: TRBD1; cdr3_length: 16; v_call: TRBV19; clone_size: -
cdr3_nt: TGTGCCAGCAGCGTGCCTGGCGGGAGTTCCTACAATGAGCAGTTCTTC; cdr3_aa: CASSVPGGSSYNEQFF; j_call: TRBJ2-1; d_call: TRBD2; cdr3_length: 16; v_call: TRBV9; clone_size: -
cdr3_nt: TGTGCCAGCAGTTCGTCCGGGACGGGGAGGGGTTCACCCCTCCACTTT; cdr3_aa: CASSSSGTGRGSPLHF; j_call: TRBJ1-6; d_call: -; cdr3_length: 16; v_call: TRBV27; clone_size: -
cdr3_nt: TGTGCCAGCAGCCATGGGGGACTGCCTCAAGAGACCCAGTACTTC; cdr3_aa: CASSHGGLPQETQYF; j_call: TRBJ2-5; d_call: -; cdr3_length: 15; v_call: TRBV3-1/TRBV3-2; clone_size: -